This passage covers 10 T cell receptor beta chains from one sample sequenced in a study of response to subunit inactivated influenza vaccine. TCRdb re-called the RT-PCR reads with MiXCR, one entry per CDR3 protein. This sample has approximately 500,000 distinct CDR3 sequences, with 12% to 15% found just once. Sequencing was performed on PBMCs from blood, taken approximately 13 days after vaccination. The receptors here all came from a man over 45 who received an inactivated influenza vaccine.

The table lists this clonotype with a count of one. The chain has TRBV7-6 and TRBJ2-7, with 9 bases fitting TRBD1. Germline CDR1 is SGHVS and CDR2 is FNYEAQ. The CDR3 loop spans 14 amino acids. V gave up 1 base and J gave up 6 bases; unmatched junction bases: 4. The CDR3 loop is CASSLGTGAAEQYF. In DNA, the CDR3 is TGTGCCAGCAGCTTAGGGACAGGGGCGGCCGAGCAGTACTTC.

This chain joins TRBV6-1 and TRBJ2-3, with 13 bases lining up with TRBD2. CDR1 MNHNS and CDR2 SASEGT come from the germline V gene. After removal of 4 bases from V and 2 bases from J, the junction contained 3 bases not matched to a gene. CDR3 length equals 16 residues. In DNA form, the CDR3 reads TGTGCCAGCAGTGCCGGACTAGCGGGGGTCACAGATACGCAGTATTTT. It translates to CASSAGLAGVTDTQYF.

V usage is TRBV5-1 and J usage is TRBJ1-1, with D possibly matching TRBD1 (5 bases). Trimming stripped 4 bases from V and 0 bases from J, with 13 bases between. The CDR3 is 15 amino acids. CDR1 is SGHRS, CDR2 YFSETQ, per germline. DNA of the CDR3: TGCGCCAGCAGCCTTATCGGGGGGTTGAACACTGAAGCTTTCTTT. This sequence encodes CASSLIGGLNTEAFF.

The V gene is TRBV6-2 or TRBV6-3, the J gene TRBJ1-5; D uncertain. Germline V lookup: CDR1 MNHEY, CDR2 SVGEGT. Between the trimmed V and J ends, which lost 6 bases and 9 bases, there was a span of 15 bases. This CDR3 has 13 residues. The CDR3 is CASRPGDLGPQHF. For the CDR3, the DNA is TGTGCCAGCAGGCCCGGAGATCTTGGGCCCCAGCATTTT.

The chain has TRBV10-3 and TRBJ1-1, with no clear D. This CDR3 has 13 residues. Trimming cost V 7 bases and J 0 bases, with 9 bases left between them. CDR1 and CDR2 from the germline V gene are ENHRY and SYGVKD. The CDR3 reads CAIKLDMNTEAFF. DNA of the CDR3: TGTGCCATCAAGCTAGACATGAACACTGAAGCTTTCTTT.

At least ten counts were recorded for this clonotype. The chain recombines TRBV29-1 with TRBJ2-7; D unresolved. Germline V CDR1 and CDR2: SQVTM, ANQGSEA. The CDR3 contains 12 residues. V lost 4 bases and J lost 1, with 8 bases in between. The CDR3 here is CSVGAPSYEQYF. The DNA of the CDR3 is TGCAGCGTTGGAGCCCCGTCCTACGAGCAGTACTTC.

In its sample, this clonotype was seen a few times. The chain is built from TRBV27 and TRBJ2-1, with D possibly being TRBD1 (6 bases). Per the germline V gene, CDR1 is MNHEY and CDR2 is SMNVEV (reference sequence). The ends were cut back, 4 bases at V and 4 bases at J, with 11 bases in the middle. The CDR3 runs to 14 residues. Here the CDR3 reads CASSYRAIYNEQFF. CDR3 nucleotide sequence: TGTGCCAGCAGTTACAGGGCAATATACAATGAGCAGTTCTTC.

The gene calls are TRBV5-1 and TRBJ2-3; no definite D call. Per the germline V gene, CDR1 is SGHRS and CDR2 is YFSETQ. The CDR3 extends over 14 amino acids. Trimming left V 0 bases short and J 6 bases short, with 11 bases between. The CDR3 spells CASSLDGPEDTQYF. CDR3 sequence (DNA): TGCGCCAGCAGCTTGGACGGCCCTGAGGATACGCAGTATTTT.

This clonotype was detected only a few times. The gene calls are TRBV7-2 and TRBJ1-1; D uncertain. The CDR3 has 14 residues. Between the trimmed V and J ends, which lost 4 bases and 10 bases, there was a span of 19 bases. Germline CDR1 is SGHTA and CDR2 is FQGNSA. CDR3 sequence: CASSSVWAAISAFF. CDR3 in DNA: TGTGCCAGCAGCTCGGTCTGGGCGGCCATATCAGCTTTCTTT.

The chain uses TRBV29-1 and TRBJ2-5, with 7 bases fitting TRBD2. CDR1 SQVTM and CDR2 ANQGSEA come from the germline V gene. The junction had 1 base not matched to a gene; V was cut back by 0 bases and J by 3 bases. The CDR3 runs 13 residues. CDR3 nucleotides: TGCAGCGTTGAAGACCTAGCGGAAGAGACCCAGTACTTC. This codes for CSVEDLAEETQYF.